This T cell receptor beta chain was found in a study of T cell clonotyping in hematopoietic cell transplantation. Germline V CDR1 and CDR2: SGHNT, YYREEE (reference sequence). The ends lost 4 bases at V and 8 bases at J; junction bases unmatched: 12. The CDR3 sequence is 15 residues long. Measured with immunoSEQ multiplex PCR; TCRdb has only the in-frame clones, and not every one. The sample lists 16,000 or so clones; 61% were seen once. Of note for this clone: Its antigen is unidentified.

Study results and caveats: Pathologically expanded recipient clonotypes increased progressively from day 30 to day 180 as diversity fell.

This TCR derives from a male patient in his fifties or sixties who had an allogeneic stem cell transplant from an unrelated donor, so T cells may come from the graft donor. Some clones in this sample may be carry-over from other donors' samples. The sequenced sample was PBMCs, obtained 30 days after allogeneic stem cell transplant. The rearrangement uses TRBV5-4 and TRBJ1-2, with 9 nucleotides matching TRBD1. CDR3 DNA: TGTGCCAGCAGCGCTTACATTACAGGGGGCCGGGGCTACACCTTC. Translating it yields CASSAYITGGRGYTF.